This TCR beta chain is drawn from a study of vaccination effects on CD4 cells after COVID-19. The study's findings and limits: Researchers report that only 1 of 255 vaccine-induced clones in healthy vaccinees cross-reacted with common cold coronaviruses. Pronounced clonal contraction occurred in clones induced by infection and by vaccine late after vaccination.

As regards this clone: Its matching antigen is unknown.

Clones were sequenced by immunoSEQ multiplex PCR, and TCRdb holds only the in-frame ones, with some missing. In the table there are 30,000 or so clones, more than 60% of which are singletons. CD4+ T cells specific for antigen were expanded with viral peptide pools by the ViraFEST assay before sequencing. CD4+ T cells were isolated after less than 13 days of culture. Of the BNT162b2 and mRNA-1273 vaccines, participants received two doses of one or the other. Every well got some 1.8 million PBMC, which were grown with about 10 IU/ml IL-2 and 10 ug/ml peptides. Per germline, CDR1 SGHRS and CDR2 YFSETQ. With V trimmed by 4 bases and J by 2 bases, 4 bases remained unmatched. CDR3 size: 15 residues.

The receptor was derived from a human donor who received a COVID-19 vaccine. This sequence joins TRBV5-1 and TRBJ2-3; 10 positions agree with TRBD2. The material was CD4+ T cells from PBMCs cultured with HCoV-NL63 spike peptides, obtained after COVID-19 vaccination. The DNA for the CDR3 is TGCGCCAGCAGCCCTAGCGGGAGTAACACAGATACGCAGTATTTT. Residues: CASSPSGSNTDTQYF.